This T cell receptor (beta chain) is from a study of T cells in Graves' hyperthyroidism and ophthalmopathy. Calling Graves' hyperthyroidism stable meant ophthalmopathy did not progress within 18 months. Trimming cost V 2 bases and J 8 bases, with 15 bases left between them. This CDR3 is built from 14 residues. This clonotype was picked up many times. Its antigen is unknown. The source material, RNA transcripts, was used to amplify TCR beta CDR3 regions. A first-round RT-PCR of the TCR CDR3 used the HTBI primer set. MiXCR was run by TCRdb on the multiplex PCR reads, yielding one entry per CDR3 protein. In the table there are around 350,000 distinct CDR3 sequences, 20% to 25% of which are singletons. General study points: Blood also contained most expanded thyroid clonotypes above 0.001.

The TCR originated in a man aged 50-59 years with Graves' hyperthyroidism. J is TRBJ1-1 and V is TRBV12-3 or TRBV12-4; D is uncertain. The sequenced material came from blood. The CDR3 sequence is CASSLINGPPEAFF. For the CDR3, the DNA is TGTGCCAGCAGTTTAATAAATGGGCCCCCCGAAGCTTTCTTT.